Below, 10 T cell receptor beta chains from the same sample are listed, as sequenced in a study of cytotoxic CD8 clonotypes in ibrutinib-treated CLL. Clones were sequenced by immunoSEQ multiplex PCR, and TCRdb holds only the in-frame ones, with some missing. The repertoire holds some 160,000 clones, approximately 77% seen once, with about 2% in the top ten. This material consisted of PBMCs, taken after 12 months of ibrutinib treatment. These receptor sequences come from a human donor with chronic lymphocytic leukemia.

This rearrangement joins TRBV19 to TRBJ1-5, with 9 positions matching TRBD1. V lost 3 bases and J lost 7; bases outside the gene matches: 7. Germline CDR1 is LNHDA and CDR2 is SQIVND (reference sequence). The CDR3 extends over 15 amino acids. The CDR3 bases are TGTGCCAGTAGTATTGAGGACAGGGGAGTCCAGCCCCAGCATTTT. It is translated as CASSIEDRGVQPQHF. Variable domain in full (rest from reference TRBV19 and TRBJ1-5): DGGITQSPKYLFRKEGQNVTLSCEQNLNHDAMYWYRQDPGQGLRLIYYSQIVNDFQKGDIAEGYSVSREKKESFPLTVTSAQKNPTAFYLCASSIEDRGVQPQHFGDGTRLSIL.

The chain is built from TRBV5-1 and TRBJ1-2; TRBD1 aligns across 8 bases. CDR1 is SGHRS, CDR2 YFSETQ, per germline. The CDR3 is 14 residues long. V lost 0 bases and J lost 8; bases outside the gene matches: 6. CDR3 residues: CASSLDRGFGGYTF. CDR3 bases: TGCGCCAGCAGCTTGGACAGGGGGTTTGGAGGCTACACCTTC.

The chain employs TRBV30 and TRBJ1-2, with D maybe TRBD1 (5 bases). The V gene's germline CDR1 is GTSNPN and CDR2 SVGIG (reference sequence). V was clipped by 4 bases and J by 8 bases, with 11 bases between them. The CDR3 runs 11 residues. The CDR3 loop reads CAWKGMGGYTF. CDR3 in DNA: TGTGCCTGGAAGGGGATGGGAGGCTACACCTTC.

The CDR3 reads CASKETQGKLFF. DNA for the CDR3: TGTGCCAGCAAGGAGACTCAGGGGAAACTGTTTTTT. This chain links TRBV28 with TRBJ1-4; tentatively, D is TRBD1 (6 bases). The V end lost 7 bases, the J end lost 11 bases, and 14 bases lay between the germline ends. This CDR3 comprises 12 residues. Germline V gene lookup returns CDR1 MDHEN and CDR2 SYDVKM.

This chain uses TRBV30 with TRBJ1-1; D remains unclear. V lost 2 bases, J lost 8 bases, and 9 bases lay in between. Germline V gene sequence: CDR1 GTSNPN, CDR2 SVGIG (reference sequence). This CDR3 comprises 11 residues. The CDR3 reads CAWSNRKEAFF. In nucleotides, the CDR3 is TGTGCCTGGAGTAATCGGAAAGAAGCTTTCTTT.

This sequence joins TRBV5-1 and TRBJ2-1, with 16 bases identical to TRBD2. Unmatched junction bases numbered 6, after V lost 3 bases and J lost 9 bases. Germline CDR1 is SGHRS and CDR2 is YFSETQ. The CDR3 covers 16 residues. The CDR3 reads CASSSGLAGGIREQFF. In DNA, the CDR3 is TGCGCCAGCAGCTCGGGACTAGCGGGAGGGATCCGTGAGCAGTTCTTC.

The chain uses TRBV5-4 and TRBJ1-1; 7 bases align to TRBD1. This CDR3 comprises 13 residues. Germline CDR1 is SGHNT and CDR2 is YYREEE (reference sequence). V was clipped by 6 bases and J by 4 bases; unmatched bases: 6. This CDR3 reads CASNDRVGTEAFF. The CDR3 DNA follows: TGTGCCAGCAACGACAGGGTGGGCACTGAAGCTTTCTTT.

The chain employs TRBV6-6 and TRBJ1-5, with a possible D match to TRBD1 (5 bases). Trimming cost V 4 bases and J 4 bases, with 11 bases left between them. The CDR3 covers 14 residues. CDR1 MNHNY and CDR2 SVGAGI come from the germline V gene (reference sequence). CDR3 loop: CASSSQGANQPQHF. The CDR3 DNA is TGTGCCAGCAGTTCCCAGGGAGCGAATCAGCCCCAGCATTTT.

The chain is built from TRBV4-3 and TRBJ2-3, with D possibly being TRBD2 (5 bases). CDR3 size: 16 residues. Trimming shortened V by 0 bases and J by 1 base, and 11 bases separated the two germline ends. The germline V gene has CDR1 LGHNA and CDR2 YSLEER. CDR3 sequence: CASSQDPSPGTDTQYF. CDR3 DNA sequence: TGCGCCAGCAGCCAAGACCCTAGCCCAGGCACAGATACGCAGTATTTT.

This clone appeared many times. This rearrangement joins TRBV28 to TRBJ1-2, with TRBD1 as a possible D gene (5 bases). The CDR3 covers 16 residues. V lost 3 bases to trimming and J lost 4 bases, with 18 bases between them. Per germline, CDR1 MDHEN and CDR2 SYDVKM. CDR3 sequence reads: CASSFIRAGRSYGYTF. The CDR3 DNA sequence: TGTGCCAGCAGTTTCATAAGGGCAGGGAGGAGCTATGGCTACACCTTC.